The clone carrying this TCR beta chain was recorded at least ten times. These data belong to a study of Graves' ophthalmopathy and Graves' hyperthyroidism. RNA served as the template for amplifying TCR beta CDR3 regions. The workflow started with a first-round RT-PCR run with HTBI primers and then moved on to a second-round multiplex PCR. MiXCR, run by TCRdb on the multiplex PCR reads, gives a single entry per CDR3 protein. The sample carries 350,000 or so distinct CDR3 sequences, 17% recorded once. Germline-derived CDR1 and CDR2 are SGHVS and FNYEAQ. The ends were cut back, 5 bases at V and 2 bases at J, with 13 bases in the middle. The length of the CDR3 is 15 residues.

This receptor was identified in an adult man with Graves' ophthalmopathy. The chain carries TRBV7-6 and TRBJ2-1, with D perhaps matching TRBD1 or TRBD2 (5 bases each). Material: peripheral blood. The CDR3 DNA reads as TGTGCCAGCAGCCCCGGGACGGGGACCTACAATGAGCAGTTCTTC. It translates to CASSPGTGTYNEQFF.